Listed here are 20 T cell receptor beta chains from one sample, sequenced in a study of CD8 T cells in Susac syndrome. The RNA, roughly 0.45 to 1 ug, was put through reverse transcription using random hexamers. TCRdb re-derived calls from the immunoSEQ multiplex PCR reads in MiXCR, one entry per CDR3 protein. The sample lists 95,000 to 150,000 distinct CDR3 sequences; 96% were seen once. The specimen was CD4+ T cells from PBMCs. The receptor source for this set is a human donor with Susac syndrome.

The chain's CDR3 is CSARRLAGHEQYF. CDR3 sequence (DNA): TGCAGTGCTAGAAGACTAGCGGGACACGAGCAGTACTTC. J is TRBJ2-7 and V is TRBV20-1, with 11 bases fitting TRBD2. Unmatched junction bases numbered 2, after V lost 2 bases and J lost 5 bases. Per germline, CDR1 DFQATT and CDR2 SNEGSKA (reference sequence). The CDR3 extends over 13 amino acids.

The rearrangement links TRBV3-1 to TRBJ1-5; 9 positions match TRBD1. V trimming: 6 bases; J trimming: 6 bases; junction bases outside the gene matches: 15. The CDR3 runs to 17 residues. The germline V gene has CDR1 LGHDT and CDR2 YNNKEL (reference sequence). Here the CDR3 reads CASSRLRGQGMFQPQHF. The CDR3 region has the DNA TGTGCCAGCAGTCGCCTCAGAGGACAGGGGATGTTTCAGCCCCAGCATTTT.

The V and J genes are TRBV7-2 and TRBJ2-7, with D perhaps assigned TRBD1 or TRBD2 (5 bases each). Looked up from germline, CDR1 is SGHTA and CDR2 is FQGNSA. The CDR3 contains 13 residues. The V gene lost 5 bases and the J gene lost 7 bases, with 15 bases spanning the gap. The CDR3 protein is CASSGTRGSEQYF. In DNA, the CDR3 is TGTGCCAGCAGCGGGACGAGGGGAAGTGAGCAGTACTTC.

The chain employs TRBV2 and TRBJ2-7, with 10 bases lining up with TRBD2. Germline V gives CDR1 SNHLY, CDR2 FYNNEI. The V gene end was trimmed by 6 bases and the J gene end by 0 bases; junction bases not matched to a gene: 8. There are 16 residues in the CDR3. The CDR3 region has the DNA TGTGCCAGCAGCCGAAGGGGGACTAGCGACTCCTACGAGCAGTACTTC. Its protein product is CASSRRGTSDSYEQYF. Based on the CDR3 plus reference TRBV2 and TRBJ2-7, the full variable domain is EPEVTQTPSHQVTQMGQEVILRCVPISNHLYFYWYRQILGQKVEFLVSFYNNEISEKSEIFDDQFSVERPDGSNFTLKIRSTKLEDSAMYFCASSRRGTSDSYEQYFGPGTRLTVT.

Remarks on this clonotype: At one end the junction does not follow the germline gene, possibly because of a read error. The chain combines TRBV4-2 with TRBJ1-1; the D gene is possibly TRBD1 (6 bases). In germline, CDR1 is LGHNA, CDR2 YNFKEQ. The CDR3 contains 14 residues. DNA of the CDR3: TGTGCCAGCAGGCAAGGGGCAGGGGACACTGAAGCTTTCTTT. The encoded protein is CASRQGAGDTEAFF.

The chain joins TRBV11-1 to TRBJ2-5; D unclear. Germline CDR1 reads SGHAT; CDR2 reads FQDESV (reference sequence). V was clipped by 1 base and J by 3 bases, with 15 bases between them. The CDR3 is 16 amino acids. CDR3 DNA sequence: TGTGCCAGCAGCTTAGATAGTGTTGACACAAAAGAGACCCAGTACTTC. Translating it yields CASSLDSVDTKETQYF.

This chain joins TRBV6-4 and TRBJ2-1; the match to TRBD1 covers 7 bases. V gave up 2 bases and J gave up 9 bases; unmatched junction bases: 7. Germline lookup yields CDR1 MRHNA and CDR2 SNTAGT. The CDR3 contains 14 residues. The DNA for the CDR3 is TGTGCCAGCAGTGACCGAGGGGGCTTAGGTGAGCAGTTCTTC. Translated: CASSDRGGLGEQFF.

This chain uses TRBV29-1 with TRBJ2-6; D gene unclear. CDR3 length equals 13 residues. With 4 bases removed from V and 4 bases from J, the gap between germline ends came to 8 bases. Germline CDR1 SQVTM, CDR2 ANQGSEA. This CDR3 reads CSVVQLGANVLTF. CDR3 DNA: TGCAGCGTTGTCCAGTTGGGGGCCAACGTCCTGACTTTC.

The CDR3 bases are TGTGCCAGCAGCCTAACTAGCGGGATCTACGAGCAGTACTTC. Amino acid sequence: CASSLTSGIYEQYF. V gene TRBV3-1 combines with J gene TRBJ2-7; 10 nucleotides agree with TRBD2. Germline V gives CDR1 LGHDT, CDR2 YNNKEL (reference sequence). The CDR3 consists of 14 residues. The V and J ends lost 4 bases and 3 bases, in that order; junction bases with no gene match: 3.

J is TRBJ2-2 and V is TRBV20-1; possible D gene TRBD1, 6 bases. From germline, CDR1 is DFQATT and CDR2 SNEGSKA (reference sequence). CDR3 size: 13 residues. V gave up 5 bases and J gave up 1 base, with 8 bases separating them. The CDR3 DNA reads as TGCAGTGCTTTACAGGGGAACACCGGGGAGCTGTTTTTT. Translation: CSALQGNTGELFF.

The CDR3 region has the DNA TGCAGTCTTATAGCACGTCAGGGCAATCAGCCCCAGCATTTT. Residues: CSLIARQGNQPQHF. The chain employs TRBV20-1 and TRBJ1-5; D remains unclear. V lost 8 bases to trimming and J lost 2 bases, with 16 bases between them. This CDR3 spans 14 amino acids. The germline V gene has CDR1 DFQATT and CDR2 SNEGSKA (reference sequence).

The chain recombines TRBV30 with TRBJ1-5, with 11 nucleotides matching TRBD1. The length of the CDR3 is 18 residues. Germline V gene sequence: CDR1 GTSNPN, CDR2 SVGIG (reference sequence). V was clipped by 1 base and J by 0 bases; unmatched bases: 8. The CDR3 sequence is CAWSAGTGGVYSNQPQHF. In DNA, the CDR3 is TGTGCCTGGAGTGCCGGGACAGGGGGAGTGTATAGCAATCAGCCCCAGCATTTT.

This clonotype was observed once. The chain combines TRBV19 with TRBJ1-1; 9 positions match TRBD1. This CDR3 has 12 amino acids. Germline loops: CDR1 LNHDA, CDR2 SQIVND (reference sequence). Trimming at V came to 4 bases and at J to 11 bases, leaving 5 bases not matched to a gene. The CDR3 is CASSRDRDTAFF. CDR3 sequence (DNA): TGTGCCAGTAGTAGGGACAGGGATACTGCTTTCTTT.

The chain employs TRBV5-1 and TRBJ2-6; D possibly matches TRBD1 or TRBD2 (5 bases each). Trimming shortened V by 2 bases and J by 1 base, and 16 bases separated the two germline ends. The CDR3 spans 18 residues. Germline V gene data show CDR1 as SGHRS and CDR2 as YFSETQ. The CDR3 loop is CASSFGDPTLSGANVLTF. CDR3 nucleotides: TGCGCCAGCAGCTTCGGGGACCCTACCCTTTCTGGGGCCAACGTCCTGACTTTC.

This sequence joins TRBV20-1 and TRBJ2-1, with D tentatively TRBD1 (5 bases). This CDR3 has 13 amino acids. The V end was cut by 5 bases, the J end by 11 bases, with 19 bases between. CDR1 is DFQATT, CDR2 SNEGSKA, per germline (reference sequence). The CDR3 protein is CSAPGVGNRKQFF. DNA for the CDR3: TGCAGTGCTCCCGGAGTGGGGAACAGGAAGCAGTTCTTC.

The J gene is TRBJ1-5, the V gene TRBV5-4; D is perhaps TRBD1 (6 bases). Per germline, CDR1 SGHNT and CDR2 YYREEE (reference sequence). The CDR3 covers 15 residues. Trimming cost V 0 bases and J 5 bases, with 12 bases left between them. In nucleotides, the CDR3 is TGTGCCAGCAGCTTGGGGGGGGCCTCCGATCAGCCCCAGCATTTT. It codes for CASSLGGASDQPQHF.

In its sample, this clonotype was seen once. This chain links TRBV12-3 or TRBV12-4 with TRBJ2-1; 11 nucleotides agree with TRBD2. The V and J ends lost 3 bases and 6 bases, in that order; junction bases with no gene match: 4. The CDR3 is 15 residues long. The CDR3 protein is CASSFQLAGANEQFF. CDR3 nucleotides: TGTGCCAGCAGTTTTCAACTAGCGGGAGCCAATGAGCAGTTCTTC.

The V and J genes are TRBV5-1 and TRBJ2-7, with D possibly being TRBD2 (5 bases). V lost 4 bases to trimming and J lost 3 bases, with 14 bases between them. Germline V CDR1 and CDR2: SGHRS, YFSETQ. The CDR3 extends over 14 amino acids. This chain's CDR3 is CASSLKRPDYEQYF. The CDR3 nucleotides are TGCGCCAGCAGCCTTAAGCGGCCAGACTACGAGCAGTACTTC.

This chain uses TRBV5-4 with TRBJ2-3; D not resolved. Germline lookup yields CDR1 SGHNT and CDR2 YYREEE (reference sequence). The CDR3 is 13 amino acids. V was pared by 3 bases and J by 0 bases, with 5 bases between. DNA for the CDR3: TGTGCCAGCAGCTCACAAAGCACAGATACGCAGTATTTT. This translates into CASSSQSTDTQYF.

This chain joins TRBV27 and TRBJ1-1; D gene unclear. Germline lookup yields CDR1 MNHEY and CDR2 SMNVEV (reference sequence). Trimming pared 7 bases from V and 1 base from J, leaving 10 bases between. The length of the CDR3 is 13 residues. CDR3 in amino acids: CASKGRANTEAFF. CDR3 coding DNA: TGTGCCAGCAAAGGTAGGGCGAACACTGAAGCTTTCTTT.